These T cell receptor beta chains were read from a single sample in a study of cytomegalovirus exposure and HLA in healthy donors. Profiled with immunoSEQ multiplex PCR; TCRdb holds only in-frame clones, not every one. The repertoire holds around 79,000 clones, 73% seen once, with 16% in the top ten. The sample consisted of PBMCs. The receptors shown here come from a woman between 40 and 50 years old in good health and CMV-seropositive. CDR3s include the opening cysteine and the closing phenylalanine or tryptophan. A D gene is named only where the DNA matches it firmly. The size entry is marked missing in some rows and otherwise reads once, few, many or a size class.

j_gene,len,v_gene,d_gene,abundance,CDR3nt,CDR3aa
TRBJ1-2,16,TRBV4-3,-,-,TGCGCCAGCAGCCAAGGTACTGGCAGGTCGAACTATGGCTACACCTTC,CASSQGTGRSNYGYTF
TRBJ2-2,15,TRBV5-6,-,-,TGTGCCAGCAGCTCCCGGGACTGGAACACCGGGGAGCTGTTTTTT,CASSSRDWNTGELFF
TRBJ2-7,15,TRBV6-5,-,-,TGTGCCAGCAGTTATACTCCTGGGGCTATCTACGAGCAGTACTTC,CASSYTPGAIYEQYF
TRBJ2-7,13,TRBV6-5,TRBD2,-,TGTGCCAGCAGGGGGGGGGAAAAGTACGAGCAGTACTTC,CASRGGEKYEQYF
TRBJ1-2,16,TRBV28,TRBD1,-,TGTGCCAGCAGCGTGACTACCGGGACAGGGGAATATGGCTACACCTTC,CASSVTTGTGEYGYTF
TRBJ2-7,15,TRBV9,-,few,TGTGCCAGCAGCGTAGGCGGGAAACTCTCCTACGAGCAGTACTTC,CASSVGGKLSYEQYF
TRBJ1-2,15,TRBV15,-,-,TGTGCCACCAGCGGTGACAGGAGTGGGGGTTATGGCTACACCTTC,CATSGDRSGGYGYTF
TRBJ2-7,14,TRBV11-2,-,-,TGTGCCAGCAGCTTTCGACGGGGAACCTACGAGCAGTACTTC,CASSFRRGTYEQYF
TRBJ1-1,14,TRBV7-9,-,-,TGTGCCAGCAGCTTACCCAGGGAGAACACTGAAGCTTTCTTT,CASSLPRENTEAFF
TRBJ1-5,17,TRBV7-8,TRBD1,-,TGTGCCAGCAGCTCGCCCGGGACAGGGATTTCTCATCAGCCCCAGCATTTT,CASSSPGTGISHQPQHF
TRBJ2-1,15,TRBV7-9,-,once,TGTGCCAGGCGCTCCAGGGGAGTCTCCTACAATGAGCAGTTCTTC,CARRSRGVSYNEQFF
TRBJ1-2,16,TRBV4-3,-,-,TGCGCCAGCAGCCAAGAGAGGTCAGCCACTAACTATGGCTACACCTTC,CASSQERSATNYGYTF
TRBJ1-2,13,TRBV19,TRBD1,-,TGTGCCAGTAGTTCCGGGACAGCTTATGGCTACACCTTC,CASSSGTAYGYTF
TRBJ2-7,13,TRBV29-1,-,-,TGCAGCGTTTATAGGGACACACTCCGGGAGCAGTACTTC,CSVYRDTLREQYF
TRBJ1-1,14,TRBV18,-,-,TGTGCCAGCTCACCCCTCTCTATGAACACTGAAGCTTTCTTT,CASSPLSMNTEAFF
TRBJ2-5,15,TRBV29-1,-,-,TGCAGCGTCCCAGACGGCCAGACCTGGAGAGAGACCCAGTACTTC,CSVPDGQTWRETQYF
TRBJ2-7,15,TRBV30,TRBD2,once,TGTGCCTGGAGTGTAGAGACTAGCGTCGTCTACGAGCAGTACTTC,CAWSVETSVVYEQYF
TRBJ2-5,15,TRBV6-1,TRBD1,-,TGTGCCAGCAGACCTACAGGGGTTCGTGGGGAGACCCAGTACTTC,CASRPTGVRGETQYF
TRBJ2-3,14,TRBV5-1,-,once,TGCGCCAGCAGTGACACAGGGAGCACAGATACGCAGTATTTT,CASSDTGSTDTQYF
TRBJ2-7,15,TRBV6-5,TRBD2,-,TGTGCCAGCAGCCGCACTAGCGGGGCAGCCTACGAGCAGTACTTC,CASSRTSGAAYEQYF
TRBJ2-3,16,TRBV19,-,-,TGTGCCAGTAGTATCTCTGGCAGGCCTGGGGGGGATACGCAGTATTTT,CASSISGRPGGDTQYF
TRBJ1-1,16,TRBV25-1,TRBD1,-,TGTGCCAGCAGTGAATCCTTACAGGGGTGGGGAACTGAAGCTTTCTTT,CASSESLQGWGTEAFF
TRBJ2-3,15,TRBV5-1,-,-,TGCGCCAGCAGCACTGAAGAAATACGCACAGATACGCAGTATTTT,CASSTEEIRTDTQYF
TRBJ2-3,15,TRBV7-2,TRBD2,-,TGTGCCAGCAGCAAGAGGCGGGGGGGAGCAGATACGCAGTATTTT,CASSKRRGGADTQYF
TRBJ2-7,17,TRBV5-6,TRBD1,few,TGTGCCAGCAGCTCGATTAGGACAGGGACAGCGCCCTACGAGCAGTACTTC,CASSSIRTGTAPYEQYF
TRBJ2-7,16,TRBV27,-,medium-sized,TGTGCCAGCAGTCCCGAGGCTAGCTCGGGGTCCTACGAGCAGTACTTC,CASSPEASSGSYEQYF
TRBJ2-2,12,TRBV19,-,-,TGTGCCAGTAGTTCCTGGCCCGGGGAGCTGTTTTTT,CASSSWPGELFF
TRBJ1-1,11,TRBV2,TRBD1,few,TGTGCCAGCAGTCCTACAGGGGTTGCTTTCTTT,CASSPTGVAFF
TRBJ1-1,13,TRBV19,-,-,TGTGCCAGTAGTATAGATCGGGGGTTTGAAGCTTTCTTT,CASSIDRGFEAFF
TRBJ2-3,17,TRBV4-3,-,once,TGCGCCAGCAGCCAATGGGGTGGTGGCGGCGGGGCAGATACGCAGTATTTT,CASSQWGGGGGADTQYF
TRBJ1-2,15,TRBV29-1,TRBD1,-,TGCAGCGTAGAATACAGGGACAGTCTCAAATATGGCTACACCTTC,CSVEYRDSLKYGYTF
TRBJ2-3,16,TRBV5-5,TRBD2,many,TGTGCCAGCAGCCTTTCGACTAGCGGGATCACAGATACGCAGTATTTT,CASSLSTSGITDTQYF
TRBJ1-2,16,TRBV4-1,-,-,TGCGCCAGCAGCCTTTCCTCCGGGGATCCTAACTATGGCTACACCTTC,CASSLSSGDPNYGYTF
TRBJ2-7,11,TRBV25-1,-,-,TGTGCCACGGGGGATCCGTACGAGCAGTACTTC,CATGDPYEQYF